This TCR beta chain was profiled in a study of glioma-infiltrating T cells after dendritic cell vaccination. The CDR3 extends over 13 amino acids. Germline V gene lookup returns CDR1 SNHLY and CDR2 FYNNEI. With 8 bases removed from V and 10 bases from J, the gap between germline ends came to 18 bases. The protocol was immunoSEQ multiplex PCR, while the TCRdb copy is restricted to in-frame clones and leaves out a portion. This sample carries approximately 48,000 clones, 85% of them seen once, and the ten largest clones take over 9.5%. Sequencing used blood, obtained before dendritic cell vaccination. J is TRBJ2-1 and V is TRBV2; a possible D gene is TRBD2 (6 bases). The receptor's source is a human donor with glioblastoma. The CDR3 coding sequence is TGTGCCAGCGGGGGAGGTCCAAAGGTCGAGCAGTTCTTC. Translating gives CASGGGPKVEQFF.